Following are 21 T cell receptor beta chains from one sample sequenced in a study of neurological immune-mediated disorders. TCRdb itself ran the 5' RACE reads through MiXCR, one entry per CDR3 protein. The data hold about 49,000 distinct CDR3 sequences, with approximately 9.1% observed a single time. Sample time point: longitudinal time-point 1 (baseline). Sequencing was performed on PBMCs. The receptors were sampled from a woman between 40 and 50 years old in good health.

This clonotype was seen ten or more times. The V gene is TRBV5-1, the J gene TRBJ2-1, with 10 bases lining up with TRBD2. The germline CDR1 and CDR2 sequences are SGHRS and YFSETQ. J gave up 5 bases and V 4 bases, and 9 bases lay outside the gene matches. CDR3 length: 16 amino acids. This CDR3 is CASSKPAGGGNNEQFF. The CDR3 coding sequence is TGCGCCAGCAGCAAGCCAGCGGGAGGGGGGAACAATGAGCAGTTCTTC.

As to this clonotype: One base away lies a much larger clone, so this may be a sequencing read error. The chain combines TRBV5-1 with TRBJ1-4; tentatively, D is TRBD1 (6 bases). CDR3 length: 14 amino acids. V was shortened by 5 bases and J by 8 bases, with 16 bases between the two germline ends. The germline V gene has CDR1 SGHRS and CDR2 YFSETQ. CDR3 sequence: CASRPVQGREKLFF. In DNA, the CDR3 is TGCGCCAGCAGGCCGGTACAGGGAAGGGAAAAACTGTTTTTT.

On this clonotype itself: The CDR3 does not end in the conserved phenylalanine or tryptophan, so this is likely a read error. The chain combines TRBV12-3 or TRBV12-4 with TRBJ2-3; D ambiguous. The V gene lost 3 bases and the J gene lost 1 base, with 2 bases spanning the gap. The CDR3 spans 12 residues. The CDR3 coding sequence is TGTGCCAGCAGTTTCGGCACAGATACGCAGTATTGT. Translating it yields CASSFGTDTQYC.

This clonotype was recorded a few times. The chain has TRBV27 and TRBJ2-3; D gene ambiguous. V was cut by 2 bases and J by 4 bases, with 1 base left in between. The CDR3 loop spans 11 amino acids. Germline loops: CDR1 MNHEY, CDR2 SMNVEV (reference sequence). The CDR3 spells CASSLPDTQYF. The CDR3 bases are TGTGCCAGCAGTTTACCAGATACGCAGTATTTT.

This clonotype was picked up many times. CDR3 in amino acids: CATSDEGRESQPQHF. As DNA, the CDR3 is TGTGCCACCAGCGACGAAGGAAGGGAAAGTCAGCCCCAGCATTTT. The chain couples TRBV15 to TRBJ1-5; D uncertain. The CDR3 consists of 15 residues. Germline V gene data show CDR1 as LNHNV and CDR2 as YYDKDF (reference sequence). V shed 5 bases and J shed 6 bases, with 17 bases lying between them.

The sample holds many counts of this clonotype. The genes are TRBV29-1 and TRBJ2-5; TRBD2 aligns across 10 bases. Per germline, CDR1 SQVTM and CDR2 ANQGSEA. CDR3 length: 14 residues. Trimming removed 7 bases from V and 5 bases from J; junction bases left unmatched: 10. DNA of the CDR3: TGCAGCGCCGGAAGCCTAGCGGGAGCGGAGACCCAGTACTTC. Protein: CSAGSLAGAETQYF.

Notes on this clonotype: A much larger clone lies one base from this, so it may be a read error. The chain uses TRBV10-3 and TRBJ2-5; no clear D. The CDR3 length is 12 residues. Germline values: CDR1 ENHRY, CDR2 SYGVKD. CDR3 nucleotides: TGTGCCACCCGGGCCTCCCAAGAGAACCAGTACTTC. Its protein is CATRASQENQYF.

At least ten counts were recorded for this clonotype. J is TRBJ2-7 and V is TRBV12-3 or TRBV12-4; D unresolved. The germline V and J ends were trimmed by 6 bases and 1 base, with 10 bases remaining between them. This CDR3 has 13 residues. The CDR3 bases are TGTGCCAGCAGCCCGAGGCTTTCCTACGAGCAGTACTTC. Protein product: CASSPRLSYEQYF.

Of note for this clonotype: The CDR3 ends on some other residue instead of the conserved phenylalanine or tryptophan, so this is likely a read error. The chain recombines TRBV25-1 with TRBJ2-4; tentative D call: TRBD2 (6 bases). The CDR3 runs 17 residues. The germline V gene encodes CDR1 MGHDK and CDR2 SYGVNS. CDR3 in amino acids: CASSEVGGRRPKNIQYL. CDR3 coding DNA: TGTGCAAGCAGTGAAGTCGGAGGGAGAAGGCCCAAAAACATTCAGTACTTA.

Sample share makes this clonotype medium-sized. The CDR3 sequence is CASSFMTVTEAFF. The CDR3, as DNA: TGTGCCAGCAGCTTTATGACGGTCACTGAAGCTTTCTTT. The chain employs TRBV7-2 and TRBJ1-1; D call uncertain. This CDR3 contains 13 residues. V gave up 3 bases and J gave up 4 bases, with 9 bases separating them. Germline CDR1 reads SGHTA; CDR2 reads FQGNSA.

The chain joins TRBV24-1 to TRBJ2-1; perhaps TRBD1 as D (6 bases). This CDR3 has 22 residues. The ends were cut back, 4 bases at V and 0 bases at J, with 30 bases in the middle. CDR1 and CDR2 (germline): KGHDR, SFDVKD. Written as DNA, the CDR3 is TGTGCCACCAGTGACCATACAACCAATCCGGACAGACGCAGGGGCTCCTACAATGAGCAGTTCTTC. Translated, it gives CATSDHTTNPDRRRGSYNEQFF.

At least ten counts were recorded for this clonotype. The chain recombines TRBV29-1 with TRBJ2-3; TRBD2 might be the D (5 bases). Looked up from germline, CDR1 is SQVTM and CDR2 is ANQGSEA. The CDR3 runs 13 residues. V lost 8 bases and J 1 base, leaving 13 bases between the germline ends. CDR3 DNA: TGCAGCTCTGCACGGGAAGGCACAGATACGCAGTATTTT. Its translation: CSSAREGTDTQYF.

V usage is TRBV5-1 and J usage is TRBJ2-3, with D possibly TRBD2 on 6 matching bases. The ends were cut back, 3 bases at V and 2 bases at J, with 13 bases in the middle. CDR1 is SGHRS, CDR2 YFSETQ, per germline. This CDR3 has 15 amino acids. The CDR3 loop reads CASSSPAGNTDTQYF. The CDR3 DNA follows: TGCGCCAGCAGCTCCCCCGCGGGGAACACAGATACGCAGTATTTT.

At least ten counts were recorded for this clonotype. This chain's CDR3 is CASSRQAAGELFF. CDR3 in DNA: TGTGCCAGCAGCAGACAGGCCGCCGGGGAGCTGTTTTTT. The chain is built from TRBV3-1 and TRBJ2-2; a weak D match, TRBD1 (6 bases). Trimming cost V 5 bases and J 6 bases, with 10 bases left between them. The CDR3 contains 13 residues. In germline, CDR1 is LGHDT, CDR2 YNNKEL (reference sequence).

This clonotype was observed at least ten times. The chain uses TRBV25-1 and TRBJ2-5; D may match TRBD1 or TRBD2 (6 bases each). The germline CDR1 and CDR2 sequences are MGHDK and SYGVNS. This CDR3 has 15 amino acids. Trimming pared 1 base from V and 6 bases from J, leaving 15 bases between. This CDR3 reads CASSELATGAQTQYF. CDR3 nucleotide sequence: TGTGCCAGCAGTGAATTGGCAACGGGGGCGCAGACCCAGTACTTC.

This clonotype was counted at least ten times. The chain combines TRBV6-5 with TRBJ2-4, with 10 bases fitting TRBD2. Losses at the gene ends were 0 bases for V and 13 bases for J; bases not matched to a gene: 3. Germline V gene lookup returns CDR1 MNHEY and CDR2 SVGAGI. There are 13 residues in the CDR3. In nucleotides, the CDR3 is TGTGCCAGCAGTTACTCTAGACTAGCGGGCCAGTACTTC. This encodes CASSYSRLAGQYF.

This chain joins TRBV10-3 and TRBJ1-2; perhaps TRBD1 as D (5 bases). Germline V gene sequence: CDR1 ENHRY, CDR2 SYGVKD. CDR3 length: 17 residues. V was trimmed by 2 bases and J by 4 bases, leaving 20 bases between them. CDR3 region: CAISETHPGPGVYGYTF. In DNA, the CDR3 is TGTGCCATCAGTGAGACACACCCCGGGCCGGGGGTCTATGGCTACACCTTC.

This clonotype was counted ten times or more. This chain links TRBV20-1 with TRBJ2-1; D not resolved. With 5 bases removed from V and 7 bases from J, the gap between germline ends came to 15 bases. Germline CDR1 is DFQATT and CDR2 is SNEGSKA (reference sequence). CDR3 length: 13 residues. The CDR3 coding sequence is TGCAGTGCTCCACGAAATCCAGCAAATGAGCAGTTCTTC. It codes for CSAPRNPANEQFF.

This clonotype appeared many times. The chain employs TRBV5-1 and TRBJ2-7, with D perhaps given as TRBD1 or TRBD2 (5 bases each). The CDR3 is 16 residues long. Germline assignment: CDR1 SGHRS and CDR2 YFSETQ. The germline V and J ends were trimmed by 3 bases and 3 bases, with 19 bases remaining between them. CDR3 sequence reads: CASSSTVAGTYYEQYF. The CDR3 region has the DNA TGCGCCAGCAGCTCAACTGTAGCAGGGACGTACTACGAGCAGTACTTC.

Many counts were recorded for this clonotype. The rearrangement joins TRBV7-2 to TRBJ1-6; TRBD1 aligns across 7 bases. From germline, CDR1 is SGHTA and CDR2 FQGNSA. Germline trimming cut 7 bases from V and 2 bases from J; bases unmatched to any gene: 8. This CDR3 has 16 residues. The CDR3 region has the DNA TGTGCCAGCACCATTCCGACAGGGACCTATAATTCACCCCTCCACTTT. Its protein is CASTIPTGTYNSPLHF.

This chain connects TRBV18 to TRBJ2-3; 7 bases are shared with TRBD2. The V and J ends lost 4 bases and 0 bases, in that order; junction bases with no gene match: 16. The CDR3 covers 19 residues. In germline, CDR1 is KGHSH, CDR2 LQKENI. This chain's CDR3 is CASSLFDGSGLSSTDTQYF. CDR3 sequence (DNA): TGTGCCAGCTCACTTTTCGATGGTAGCGGGCTGTCTAGCACAGATACGCAGTATTTT.